The text below deals with one T cell receptor beta chain. The data belong to a study of blood T cell repertoires in COVID-19. Per the original methods: Amplification of reference gene primers was used by the study to estimate nucleated cell counts. Clones were sequenced by immunoSEQ multiplex PCR, and TCRdb holds only the in-frame ones, with some missing. V and J calls and clone size are those listed in that table; D and trimming were worked out from the DNA. This repertoire shows over 100,000 clones, 65% to 90% found once; its top ten account for roughly 11%. The CDR3 has 15 residues. The junction had 13 bases not matched to a gene; V was cut back by 3 bases and J by 10 bases. Germline-derived CDR1 and CDR2 are SGHRS and YFSETQ.

Sequencing was done on a sample of peripheral blood. The chain links TRBV5-1 to TRBJ2-1, with 7 bases aligning to TRBD1. This clonotype was obtained from an elderly man with acute or convalescent COVID-19. CDR3 nucleotide sequence: TGCGCCAGCAGCTACGGACAGGAAGGGTCAAACGAGCAGTTCTTC. This sequence encodes CASSYGQEGSNEQFF.